This T cell receptor beta chain was identified in a study of OX40 agonist ivuxolimab in advanced cancers. This CDR3 has 15 residues. Germline V gene data show CDR1 as SGDLS and CDR2 as YYNGEE. The junction had 6 bases not matched to a gene; V was cut back by 2 bases and J by 6 bases. TCRdb keeps only in-frame clones here, not all; method: immunoSEQ multiplex PCR. The profile shows roughly 73,000 clones, almost 90% of them singletons. The sequence derives from an adult with an advanced solid tumor such as melanoma, head and neck, liver or kidney cancer. The material was CD4+ or CD8+ T cells sorted from blood, obtained in a trial of the OX40 agonist ivuxolimab. The V and J genes are TRBV9 and TRBJ2-2; 8 bases map to TRBD2. The DNA of the CDR3 is TGTGCCAGCAGCGTGACTAGCGTTAACGCCGGGGAGCTGTTTTTT. Translation gives CASSVTSVNAGELFF.